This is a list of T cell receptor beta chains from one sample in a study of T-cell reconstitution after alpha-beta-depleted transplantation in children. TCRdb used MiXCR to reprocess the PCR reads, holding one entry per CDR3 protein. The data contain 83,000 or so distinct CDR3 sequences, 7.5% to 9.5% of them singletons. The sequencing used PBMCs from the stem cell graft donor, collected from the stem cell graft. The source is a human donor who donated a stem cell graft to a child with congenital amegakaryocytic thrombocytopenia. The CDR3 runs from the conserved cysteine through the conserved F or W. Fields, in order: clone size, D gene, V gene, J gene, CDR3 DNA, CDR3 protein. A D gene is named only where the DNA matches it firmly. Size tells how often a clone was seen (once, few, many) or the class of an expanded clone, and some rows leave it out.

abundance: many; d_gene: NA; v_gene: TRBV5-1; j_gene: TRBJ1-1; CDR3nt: TGCGCCAGCAGCTTTGAGGGTCGGTCAGGTGAAGCTTTCTTT; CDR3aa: CASSFEGRSGEAFF
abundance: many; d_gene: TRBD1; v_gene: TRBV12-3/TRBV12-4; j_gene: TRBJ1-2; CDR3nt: TGTGCCAGCAGTCCCACAGGGGAGAATGGTGGCTACACCTTC; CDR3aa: CASSPTGENGGYTF
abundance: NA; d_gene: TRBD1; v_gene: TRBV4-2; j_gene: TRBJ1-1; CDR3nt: TGTGCCAGCAGCCAGTTAGACAGGGGTGGGGTGGCTTTCTTT; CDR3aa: CASSQLDRGGVAFF
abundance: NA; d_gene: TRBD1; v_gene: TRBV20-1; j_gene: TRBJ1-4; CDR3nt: TGCAGTGCTAGACAGGGGGTTGAAAAACTGTTTTTT; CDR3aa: CSARQGVEKLFF
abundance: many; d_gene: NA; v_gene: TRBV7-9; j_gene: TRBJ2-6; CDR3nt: TGTGCCAGCAGGGAGGGTACGGGGGCCAACGTCCTGACTTTC; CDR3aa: CASREGTGANVLTF
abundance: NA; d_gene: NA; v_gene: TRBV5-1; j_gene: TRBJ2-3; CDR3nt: TGCGCCAGCAGCCTCGGTCAGGGGCGAGATACGCAGTATTTT; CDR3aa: CASSLGQGRDTQYF
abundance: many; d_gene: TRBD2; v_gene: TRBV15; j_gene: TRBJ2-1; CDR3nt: TGTGCCACCAGCAGAGACTTACCCGGAGTTCGACTAGCGGGGGGGGTTTACAATGAGCAGTTCTTC; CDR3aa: CATSRDLPGVRLAGGVYNEQFF
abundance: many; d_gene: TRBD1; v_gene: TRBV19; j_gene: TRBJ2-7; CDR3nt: TGTGCCAGTAGCCCGGACAGGGCCTACGAGCAGTACTTC; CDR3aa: CASSPDRAYEQYF
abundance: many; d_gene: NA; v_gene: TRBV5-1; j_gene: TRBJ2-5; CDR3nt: TGCGCCAGCCGACTAGGACAGGCGGAGGAGACCCAGTACTTC; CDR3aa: CASRLGQAEETQYF
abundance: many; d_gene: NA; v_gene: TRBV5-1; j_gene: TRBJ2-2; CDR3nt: TGCGCCAGCAGCTGGACTTTCACCGGGGAGCTGTTTTTT; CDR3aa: CASSWTFTGELFF
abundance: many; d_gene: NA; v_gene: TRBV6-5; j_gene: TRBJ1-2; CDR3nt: TGTGCCAGCAGTTACTCCCAGATGGGGGGGGCTGGCTACACCTTC; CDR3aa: CASSYSQMGGAGYTF
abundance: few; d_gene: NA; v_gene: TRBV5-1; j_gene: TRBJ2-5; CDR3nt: TGCGCCAGCAGCCCGGGGGACAGAGGGCGAGAGACCCAGTACTTC; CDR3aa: CASSPGDRGRETQYF
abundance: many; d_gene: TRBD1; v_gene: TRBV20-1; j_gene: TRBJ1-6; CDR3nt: TGCAGTGCTAGAGGGAGGGACAGGGACTATAATTCACCCCTCCACTTT; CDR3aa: CSARGRDRDYNSPLHF
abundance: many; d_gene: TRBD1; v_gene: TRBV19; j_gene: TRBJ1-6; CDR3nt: TGTGCCAGTAGCTCCGGGACAGCGGGGCCACCCCTCCACTTT; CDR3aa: CASSSGTAGPPLHF
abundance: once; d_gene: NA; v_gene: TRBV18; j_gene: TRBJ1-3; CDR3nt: TGTGCCAGCTCACCACGTTCACAGTTCTCTGGAAACACCATATATTTT; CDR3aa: CASSPRSQFSGNTIYF
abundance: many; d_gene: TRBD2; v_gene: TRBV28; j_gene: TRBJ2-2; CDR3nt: TGTGCCAGCAGTTTAGGACTAGCGACGAACACCGGGGAGCTGTTTTTT; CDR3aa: CASSLGLATNTGELFF
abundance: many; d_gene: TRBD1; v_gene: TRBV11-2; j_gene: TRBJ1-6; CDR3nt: TGTGCCAGCAGCTTCGGTGGGGGACAGGGCGGTTCACCCCTCCACTTT; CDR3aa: CASSFGGGQGGSPLHF
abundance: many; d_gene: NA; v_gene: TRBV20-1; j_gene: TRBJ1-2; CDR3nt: TGCAGTGCTAGCTTAACAGGGAACTATGGCTACACCTTC; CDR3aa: CSASLTGNYGYTF
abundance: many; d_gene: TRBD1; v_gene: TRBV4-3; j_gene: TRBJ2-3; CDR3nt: TGCGCCAGCAGCCCAGTGGGACAGGGGGCGGGTAGCACAGATACGCAGTATTTT; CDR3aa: CASSPVGQGAGSTDTQYF
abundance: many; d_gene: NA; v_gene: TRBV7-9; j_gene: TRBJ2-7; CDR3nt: TGTGCCAGCAGCCCGACCGTGAACCCCTACGAGCAGTACTTC; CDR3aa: CASSPTVNPYEQYF
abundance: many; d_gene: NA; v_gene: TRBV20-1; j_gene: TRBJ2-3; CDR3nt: TGCAGTGCTAGTTACGGGCCGGGGGAGTCAGATACGCAGTATTTT; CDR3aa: CSASYGPGESDTQYF
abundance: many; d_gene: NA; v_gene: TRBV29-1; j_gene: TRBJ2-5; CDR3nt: TGCAGCGTCCTGGACGGGTACCAAGAGACCCAGTACTTC; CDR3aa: CSVLDGYQETQYF
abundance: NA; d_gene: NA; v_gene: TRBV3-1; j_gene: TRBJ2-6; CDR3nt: TGTGCCAGCAGCCCTATTTCTTCGGGGGCCAACGTCCTGACTTTC; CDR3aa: CASSPISSGANVLTF
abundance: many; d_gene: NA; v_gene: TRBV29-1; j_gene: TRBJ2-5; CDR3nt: TGCAGCGTTGAAGAGGGAATCCAAGAGACCCAGTACTTC; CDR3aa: CSVEEGIQETQYF
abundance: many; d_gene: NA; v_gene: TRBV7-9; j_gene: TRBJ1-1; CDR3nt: TGTGCCAGCAGCGTCGCCCGCACCCAGGGCACTGAAGCTTTCTTT; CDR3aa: CASSVARTQGTEAFF
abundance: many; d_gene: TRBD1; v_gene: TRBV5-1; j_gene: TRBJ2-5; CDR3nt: TGTGCCAGCAGCCTAGGGACAGACCAAGAGACCCAGTACTTC; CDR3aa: CASSLGTDQETQYF
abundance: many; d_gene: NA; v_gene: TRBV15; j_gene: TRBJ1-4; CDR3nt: TGTGCCACCAGCAGAGCGGCTGAGGAAAAACTGTTTTTT; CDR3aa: CATSRAAEEKLFF
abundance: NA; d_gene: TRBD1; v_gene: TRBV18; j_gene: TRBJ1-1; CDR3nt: TGTGCCAGCTCACCACGCGGACAGGGGGCGCCGAACACTGAAGCTTTCTTT; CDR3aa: CASSPRGQGAPNTEAFF
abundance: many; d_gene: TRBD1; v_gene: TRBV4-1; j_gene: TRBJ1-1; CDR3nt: TGCGCCAGCAGCCAAGTTGGACAGGGAAGGAACACTGAAGCTTTCTTT; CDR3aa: CASSQVGQGRNTEAFF
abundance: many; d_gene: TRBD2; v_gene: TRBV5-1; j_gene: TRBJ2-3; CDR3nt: TGCGCCAGCAGCCCAGGACTAGTCTCCGATACGCAGTATTTT; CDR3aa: CASSPGLVSDTQYF
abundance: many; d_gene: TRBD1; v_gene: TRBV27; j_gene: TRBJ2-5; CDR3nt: TGTGCCAGCACCTCAAGGGGGCGAGAGACCCAGTACTTC; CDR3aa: CASTSRGRETQYF
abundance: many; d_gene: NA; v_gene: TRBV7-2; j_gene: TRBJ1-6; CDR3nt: TGTGCCAGCAGCGCAACAGGGTTGGGGTTACCCCTCCACTTT; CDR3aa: CASSATGLGLPLHF
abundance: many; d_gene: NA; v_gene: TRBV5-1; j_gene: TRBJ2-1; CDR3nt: TGCGCCAGCAGCTTGTTTAGGTCGGCTCAACCGATAGATGAGCAGTTCTTC; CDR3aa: CASSLFRSAQPIDEQFF
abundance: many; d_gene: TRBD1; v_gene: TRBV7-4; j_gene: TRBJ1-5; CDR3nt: TGTGCCAGCAGCTTTCAACAGGGGGCGAAACAGCCCCAGCATTTT; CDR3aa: CASSFQQGAKQPQHF
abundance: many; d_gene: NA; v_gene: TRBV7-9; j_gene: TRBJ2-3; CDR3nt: TGTGCCAGCAGCTTTTCCGGCCCAGATACGCAGTATTTT; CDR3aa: CASSFSGPDTQYF
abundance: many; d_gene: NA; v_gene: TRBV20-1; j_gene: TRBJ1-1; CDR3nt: TGCAGTGCTAGAGATCCCTTCGGGAGAAGGGACACTGAAGCTTTCTTT; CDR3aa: CSARDPFGRRDTEAFF
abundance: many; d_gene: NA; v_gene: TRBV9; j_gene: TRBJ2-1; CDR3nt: TGTGCCAGCAGCGTAGGGGAGGCCTTCAGCTCCTACAATGAGCAGTTCTTC; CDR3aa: CASSVGEAFSSYNEQFF
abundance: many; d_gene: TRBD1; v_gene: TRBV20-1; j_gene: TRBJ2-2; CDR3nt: TGCAGTGCCCGACAGGGCCCCGGGGAGCTGTTTTTT; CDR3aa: CSARQGPGELFF
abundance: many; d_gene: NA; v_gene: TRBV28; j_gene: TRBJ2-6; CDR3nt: TGTGCCAGCAGTTTATCTCAGGGCTCTGGGGCCAACGTCCTGACTTTC; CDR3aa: CASSLSQGSGANVLTF
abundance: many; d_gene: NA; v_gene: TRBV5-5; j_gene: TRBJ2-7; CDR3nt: TGTGCCAGCAGCTTCGCCCGAGACGAGCAGTACTTC; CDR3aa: CASSFARDEQYF
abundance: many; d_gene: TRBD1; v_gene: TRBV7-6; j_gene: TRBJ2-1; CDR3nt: TGTGCCAGCAGCCTCAGAGGGACAGGGAGCGATGAGCAGTTCTTC; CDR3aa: CASSLRGTGSDEQFF